This is a list of T cell receptor beta chains from one sample in a study of blood T cells in healthy people across ages. TCRdb redid the calling of the 5' RACE reads with MiXCR, one entry per CDR3 protein. The repertoire consists of 850,000 to 950,000 distinct CDR3 sequences, with more than 25% occurring once and the leading ten covering around a sixth. Source material: blood. These receptors all come from a woman older than 75 in good health. Both conserved end residues are trimmed from each CDR3. Each record gives: J gene, clone size, V gene, CDR3 protein. Rows may omit the clone size; those that give it use once, few, many or a size class.

TRBJ1-3 few TRBV29-1 SVRLNSGNAIY
TRBJ2-1 - TRBV12-3/TRBV12-4 ASRPGQRYNEQF
TRBJ1-2 - TRBV5-6 ASSFPGSDRDFHGYT
TRBJ2-7 - TRBV5-1 ASSLTGTSSEQY
- few TRBV27 ASSRDFYEQY
TRBJ2-1 many TRBV20-1 SARVLGEQGTGNEQF
TRBJ2-7 many TRBV25-1 ASSGVHEQY
TRBJ1-2 - TRBV20-1 NAPGPSGGYT
TRBJ2-1 many TRBV3-1 ASSQVVRNEQF
TRBJ2-7 - TRBV5-1 ASSLTSGVYYEQY
TRBJ1-6 - TRBV5-1 ASRTEPTAYNSPLH
TRBJ1-5 few TRBV2 ASSDVRGSNQPQH
TRBJ1-3 - TRBV24-1 ATSDSRDSGNTIY
TRBJ2-7 many TRBV5-6 ASRTGTADYEQY
TRBJ2-5 - TRBV7-7 ASSSGRLYQETQY
TRBJ2-5 many TRBV7-2 ASSSLFSWGRVETQY
TRBJ2-1 many TRBV20-1 SARVGGQATFGYEQF
TRBJ2-3 - TRBV6-1 ASSDSQRLGDSLQY
TRBJ2-1 many TRBV20-1 SARSSGGSSYNEQF
TRBJ1-5 few TRBV28 ASSHGESNQPQH
TRBJ2-3 many TRBV5-5 ASSLEPTLPTDTQY
TRBJ1-1 - TRBV14 ASSWPGRSEAF
TRBJ2-7 many TRBV20-1 SAPAAGSYEQY
TRBJ1-1 - TRBV30 AWSRKGGMNTEAF
TRBJ2-5 many TRBV20-1 SAIQGVFQETQY
TRBJ2-1 many TRBV10-2 ASTRLAGDINEQF
TRBJ1-4 - TRBV7-2 ASPSGEKLF
TRBJ1-4 - TRBV5-6 ASSLLMLDNEKLF
TRBJ2-7 many TRBV20-1 SARDWLAGINEQY
TRBJ1-6 few TRBV25-1 ASRDIQGAPLH
TRBJ1-1 - TRBV7-6 ASSRGQVRTEAF
TRBJ1-1 many TRBV29-1 SVAQDRVWTEAF
TRBJ1-5 few TRBV15 ATRDTGGNQPQH
TRBJ2-5 many TRBV18 ASSPPGQKETQY
TRBJ2-6 few TRBV4-2 ASSHILDGGANVLT
TRBJ2-5 - TRBV7-2 ANSSARGGRGETQY
TRBJ2-1 many TRBV18 PSSPQGYPYNEQF
TRBJ2-5 many TRBV9 ASSVGAGLAQETQY
TRBJ1-1 - TRBV6-5 ASSYGRPGSEAF
TRBJ2-3 many TRBV7-2 ASTPPTDTQY
TRBJ2-1 - TRBV29-1 SVATGTGYEQF
TRBJ2-5 - TRBV7-2 ASNQSGGLQETQY
TRBJ2-7 once TRBV2 AGSKIAGGPGEQY
TRBJ1-1 - TRBV20-1 SATHSQRNTEAF
TRBJ2-5 - TRBV5-1 ASRLGPDKETQY
TRBJ1-5 once TRBV20-1 SASRTGRANQPQH
TRBJ2-5 - TRBV18 ASSQGAPPQETQY
TRBJ2-6 many TRBV7-9 ASSERDGANVLT
TRBJ1-2 - TRBV28 ASNPGQSGCGYT
TRBJ1-2 many TRBV20-1 SAREEGYT
TRBJ2-2 - TRBV12-3/TRBV12-4 ASNGGFGGELF
TRBJ1-2 many TRBV12-3/TRBV12-4 ASRDRQGGYT
TRBJ1-2 - TRBV9 ASSESGINYGYT